This T cell receptor beta chain is from a study of molecular identifiers for immune sequencing clone quantification. Looking at the study overall: Within a replicate experiment, RNA obtained from either about 21,000 or 97,000 naive CD8 cells was divided into five aliquots, and four of those aliquots were then sequenced.

TCRdb called the PCR reads again in MiXCR, with one record for every CDR3 protein. This repertoire shows about 500,000 distinct CDR3 sequences, around 23% found once; its top ten account for about 0.75%. Worth noting for this clonotype: As yet, its antigen is unknown.

Findings of the study overall: The study found clones above 20 RNA copies held over 98% of effector molecules and under 1% in naive cells.

Sequencing libraries of naive CD8 cells derived from around 20,000 to 990,000 sorted cells with 10%, 30% or 50% RNA. The source material was naive CD8+ T cells from blood, with Jurkat cell RNA spiked in. As for subset: FACS-sorted CD8+CD4-CCR7+CD45RA+ naive T cells. This clonotype was obtained from a human donor in good health. Some libraries in this study had Jurkat cell RNA spiked in.

CDR3 residues: CASSAAQGPSTDTQYF. CDR3 in DNA: TGTGCCAGCAGCGCAGCTCAGGGGCCTAGCACAGATACGCAGTATTTT. The rearrangement joins TRBV9 to TRBJ2-3; weak D call: TRBD1 (6 bases). CDR3 length: 16 residues. Per the germline V gene, CDR1 is SGDLS and CDR2 is YYNGEE. V lost 3 bases and J lost 0, with 14 bases in between.